The clone carrying this TCR beta chain was counted a single time. Its antigen remains unidentified. The data were taken from a study of CD8+ T cells in alopecia areata. Looking at the study overall: The percentage of affected scalp area served as the score of severity for treated patients.

The V gene's germline CDR1 is SGHRS and CDR2 YFSETQ. This CDR3 comprises 14 residues. Trimming shortened V by 4 bases and J by 2 bases, and 12 bases separated the two germline ends. Study observations and caveats: Possibly because of HLA-related factors, TCR sharing was less clear across patients than in mice. Numerous clones, expanded in lesions, remained in scalp and blood during tofacitinib.

Treatment noted: oral pan-JAK inhibitor, 5-10 mg twice daily. Patients with alopecia areata provided lesional scalp punch biopsies as well as peripheral blood. Sequencing relied on a cDNA template that was reverse transcribed from extracted RNA. Some clones are missing from TCRdb's copy, which holds only in-frame ones; the method was immunoSEQ multiplex PCR. Among hundreds of thousands of clones, around 65% were seen once, and the ten largest hold over 1%. The rearrangement links TRBV5-1 to TRBJ1-1; D is unclear. The sample consisted of CD4+ T cells sorted from blood, taken at roughly week 45, from a patient treated with tofacitinib. The receptor was isolated from a human donor with alopecia areata. CDR3 sequence reads: CASSAGTHNTEAFF. The DNA for the CDR3 is TGCGCCAGCAGCGCCGGAACACACAACACTGAAGCTTTCTTT.